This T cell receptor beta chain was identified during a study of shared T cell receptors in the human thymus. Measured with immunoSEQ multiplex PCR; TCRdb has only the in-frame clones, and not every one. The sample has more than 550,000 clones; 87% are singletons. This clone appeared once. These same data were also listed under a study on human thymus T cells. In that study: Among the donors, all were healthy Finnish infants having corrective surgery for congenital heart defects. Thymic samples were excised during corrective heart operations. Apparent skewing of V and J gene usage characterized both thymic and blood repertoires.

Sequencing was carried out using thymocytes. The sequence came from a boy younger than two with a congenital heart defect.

CDR3 in DNA: TGTGCCAGCAGCGGACAGACAGGGTTTAACACTGAAGCTTTCTTT. This gives the protein CASSGQTGFNTEAFF. V usage is TRBV5-6 and J usage is TRBJ1-1, with 7 bases fitting TRBD1. Trimming took 4 bases from V and 2 from J; bases not matched to a gene: 8. The CDR3 is 15 amino acids. The germline V gene has CDR1 SGHDT and CDR2 YYEEEE.